This entry describes one T cell receptor beta chain. This sample stems from a study of shared clonotypes between healthy human individuals. The V gene lost 8 bases and the J gene lost 6 bases, with 17 bases spanning the gap. This CDR3 has 14 amino acids. Germline assignment: CDR1 MNHEY and CDR2 SMNVEV (reference sequence). Measured with immunoSEQ multiplex PCR; TCRdb has only the in-frame clones, and not every one. The table lists some 660,000 clones, 73% of them singletons. This sequence originates from a young woman in good health. What was sequenced was memory CD4+ T cells sorted from blood. Specified subset: CD45RA-negative fraction. The chain links TRBV27 to TRBJ1-5; tentatively, D is TRBD1 (5 bases). This CDR3 reads CASGGAGRVQPQHF. CDR3 nucleotides: TGTGCCAGCGGCGGGGCAGGGCGGGTTCAGCCCCAGCATTTT.